This T cell receptor beta chain stems from a study of T cell responses to AZD1222 COVID-19 vaccine (dated by TCRdb to about 2021). In terms of the full investigation: AZD1222 recipients with second doses at about 4 weeks or about 12 weeks were pooled, because spike-specific TCR depth and breadth did not differ between schedules. Enrollment into the trials was organized by age into subgroups of 18-55, 56-69 and 70-plus years, and those subgroups contained roughly 150, 30 and 60 TCR-sequenced participants, respectively. A total of about 230 trial participants underwent TCR sequencing, of whom some 210 received two doses of AZD1222 and around 25 received two doses of the MenACWY control vaccine. Paper-wide results and their limitations: Nearly half of unique spike-specific TCRs reportedly recognized epitopes outside regions mutated in the B.1.351 and B.1.1.7 variants. The 56-69-year group was small, and its depth increase did not reach significance, likely because of low power. The vaccine-associated CD4 TCRs covered the entire spike protein, and the dominant responses fell in regions 160-218 and 743-854. Only 5 to 7 AZD1222 recipients were SARS-CoV-2 seropositive at baseline, limiting conclusions about previously exposed vaccinees. Participants were mostly white British and included more females than males, and it was suggested by the authors that clonal diversity may have been underestimated. Because no samples from the day 14 peak response were available, repertoires could be characterized only after the peak T cell response. After two AZD1222 doses, spike-specific TCR breadth and depth were significantly higher than at day 0 and than in MenACWY recipients.

In light of the paper, this sample's time point label describes: baseline before first vaccination. Vaccinee samples came from UK trials COV001 and COV002, including a single-blind randomized controlled phase 2/3 trial of AZD1222 (ChAdOx1 nCoV-19) in healthy adults. Trial participant PBMC samples were collected at day 0 and day 28 after the second dose for TCRbeta chain sequencing. The CDR3 regions of human TCRbeta chains were subjected to immunosequencing. Per the original workflow: TCRs in the repertoires were compared against a reference library of SARS-CoV-2-specific TCRs that had been generated with the MIRA antigen-specificity platform. Breadth meant the fraction of unique TCRs that were SARS-CoV-2-associated, whereas depth meant the fraction of total T cells that were SARS-CoV-2-associated. Using the MIRA data, each spike-specific TCR was assigned both to the spike region to which the TCR was reactive and to a CD4 or CD8 class. Log10-transformed breadth and depth values were compared by one-way ANOVA with Sidak's multiple comparisons tests. The table was pulled from immuneACCESS by TCRdb, which kept in-frame rearrangements only. Such tables lose some clones; where checked, under half of the loss comes from unresolved V genes, and the rest has no known cause. D and trimming come from the DNA, and the V and J calls and clone size come from that table. Across this sample there are 120,000 or so clones, with 85% to 90% seen only once. The leading ten clones occupy approximately 27% of the sample.

As to this clone: The clone's antigen remains unknown. Base qualities are missing; no much larger clone stands one base away.

This sequence was found in an adult in good health. Material: peripheral blood, obtained on day 0 of AZD1222 vaccination.

The nucleotides read TGTGCCAGTAGTTTCAGACGGGACCAGCCCCAGCATTTT. This yields the protein CASSFRRDQPQHF. The sequence is built from TRBV19 and TRBJ1-5, with a tentative D gene TRBD1 over 5 matching bases. As encoded in the germline V gene (reference sequence), CDR1 is LNHDA while CDR2 is SQIVND. V is cut by 5 bases and J by 7 bases, and the space between the germline ends is 12 bases. Including cysteine and phenylalanine, the CDR3 has 13 amino acids. Only the CDR3 part of the read is kept: 39 bases, read in frame from the first base.